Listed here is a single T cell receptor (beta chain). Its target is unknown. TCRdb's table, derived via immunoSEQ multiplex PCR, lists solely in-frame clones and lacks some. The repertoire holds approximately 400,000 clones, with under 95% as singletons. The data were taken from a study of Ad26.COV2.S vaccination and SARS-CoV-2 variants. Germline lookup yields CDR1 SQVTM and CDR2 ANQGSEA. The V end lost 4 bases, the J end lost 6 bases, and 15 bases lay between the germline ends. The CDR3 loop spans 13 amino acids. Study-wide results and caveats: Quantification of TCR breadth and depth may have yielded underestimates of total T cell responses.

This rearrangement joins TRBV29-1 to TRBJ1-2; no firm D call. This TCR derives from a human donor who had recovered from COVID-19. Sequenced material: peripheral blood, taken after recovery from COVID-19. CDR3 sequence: CSVVSQVADGYTF. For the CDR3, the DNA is TGCAGCGTTGTAAGCCAGGTAGCAGATGGCTACACCTTC.